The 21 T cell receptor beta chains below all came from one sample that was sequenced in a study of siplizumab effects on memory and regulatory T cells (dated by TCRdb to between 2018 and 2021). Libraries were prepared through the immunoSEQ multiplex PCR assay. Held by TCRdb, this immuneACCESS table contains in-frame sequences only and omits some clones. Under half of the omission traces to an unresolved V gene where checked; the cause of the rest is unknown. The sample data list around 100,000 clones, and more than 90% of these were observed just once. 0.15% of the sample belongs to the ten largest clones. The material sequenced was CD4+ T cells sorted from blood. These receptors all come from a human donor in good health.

The CDR3 is CASSPTGYSGANVLTF. CDR3 coding DNA: TGTGCCAGCAGCCCAACAGGGTACTCTGGGGCCAACGTCCTGACTTTC. The chain joins TRBV7-8 to TRBJ2-6, with a tentative D call TRBD1 (6 bases). V was cut by 5 bases and J by 0 bases, with 11 bases left in between. This CDR3 contains 16 residues. Germline CDR1 reads SGHVS; CDR2 reads FQNEAQ.

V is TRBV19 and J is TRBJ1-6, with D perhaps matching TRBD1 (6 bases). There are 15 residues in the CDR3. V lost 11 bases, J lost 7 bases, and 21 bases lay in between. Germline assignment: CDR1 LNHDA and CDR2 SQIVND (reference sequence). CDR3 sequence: CAAKSLTGNNSPLHF. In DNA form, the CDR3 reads TGTGCCGCCAAAAGTCTCACAGGGAACAATTCACCCCTCCACTTT.

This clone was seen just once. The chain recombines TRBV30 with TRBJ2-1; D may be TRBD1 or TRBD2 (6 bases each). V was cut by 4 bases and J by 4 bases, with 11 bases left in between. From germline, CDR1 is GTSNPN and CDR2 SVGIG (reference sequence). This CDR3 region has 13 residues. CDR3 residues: CAWIRGGYNEQFF. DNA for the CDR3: TGTGCCTGGATTAGAGGGGGGTACAATGAGCAGTTCTTC.

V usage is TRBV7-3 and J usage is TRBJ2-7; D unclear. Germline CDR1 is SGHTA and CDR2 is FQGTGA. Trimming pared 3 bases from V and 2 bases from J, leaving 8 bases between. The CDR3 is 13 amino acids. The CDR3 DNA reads TGTGCCAGCAGCTTCACGGAGACCTACGAGCAGTACTTC. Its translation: CASSFTETYEQYF.

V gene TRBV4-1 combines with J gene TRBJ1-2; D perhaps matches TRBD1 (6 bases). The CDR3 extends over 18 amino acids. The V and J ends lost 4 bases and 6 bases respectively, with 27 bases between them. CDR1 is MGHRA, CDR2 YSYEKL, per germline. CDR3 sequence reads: CASSPRLNQKGRGNGYTF. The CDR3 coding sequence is TGCGCCAGCAGCCCGCGCCTGAACCAAAAGGGCAGGGGTAATGGCTACACCTTC.

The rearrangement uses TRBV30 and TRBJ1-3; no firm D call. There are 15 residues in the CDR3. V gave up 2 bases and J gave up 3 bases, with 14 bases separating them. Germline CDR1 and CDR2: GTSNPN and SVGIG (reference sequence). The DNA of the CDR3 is TGTGCCTGGAGTCCCGACCGATTCCGTGGAAACACCATATATTTT. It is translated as CAWSPDRFRGNTIYF.

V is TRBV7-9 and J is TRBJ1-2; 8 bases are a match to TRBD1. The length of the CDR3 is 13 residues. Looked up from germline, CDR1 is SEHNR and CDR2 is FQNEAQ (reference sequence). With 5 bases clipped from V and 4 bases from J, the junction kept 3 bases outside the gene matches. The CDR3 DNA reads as TGTGCCAGCAGCATGGGGACAGGCTATGGCTACACCTTC. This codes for CASSMGTGYGYTF.

The CDR3 DNA is TGCAGCGTTGATCATTTGGGGACAGGGCGTAACTATGGCTACACCTTC. The encoded protein is CSVDHLGTGRNYGYTF. This rearrangement joins TRBV29-1 to TRBJ1-2; 9 positions match TRBD1. The CDR3 length is 16 residues. V trimming: 3 bases; J trimming: 1 base; junction bases outside the gene matches: 9. Looked up from germline, CDR1 is SQVTM and CDR2 is ANQGSEA.

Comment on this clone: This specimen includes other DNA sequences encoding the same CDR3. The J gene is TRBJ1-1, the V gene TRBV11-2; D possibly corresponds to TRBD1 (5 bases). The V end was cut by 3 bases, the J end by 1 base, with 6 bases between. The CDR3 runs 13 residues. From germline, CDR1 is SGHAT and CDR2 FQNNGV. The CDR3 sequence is CASSLGGNTEAFF. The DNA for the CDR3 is TGTGCCAGCAGCTTGGGGGGGAACACTGAAGCTTTCTTT.

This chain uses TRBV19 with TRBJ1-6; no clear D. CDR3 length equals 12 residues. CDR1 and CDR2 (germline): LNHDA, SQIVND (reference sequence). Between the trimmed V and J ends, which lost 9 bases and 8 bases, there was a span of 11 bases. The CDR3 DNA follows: TGTGCCAGCGCCGTATCGGATTCACCCCTCCACTTT. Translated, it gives CASAVSDSPLHF.

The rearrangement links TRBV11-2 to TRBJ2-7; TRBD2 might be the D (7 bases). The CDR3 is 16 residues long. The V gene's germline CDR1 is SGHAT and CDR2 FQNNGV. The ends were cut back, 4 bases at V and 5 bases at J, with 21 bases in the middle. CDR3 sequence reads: CASSSSTGGGANEQYF. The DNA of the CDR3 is TGTGCCAGCAGCTCTTCCACAGGAGGGGGGGCAAACGAGCAGTACTTC.

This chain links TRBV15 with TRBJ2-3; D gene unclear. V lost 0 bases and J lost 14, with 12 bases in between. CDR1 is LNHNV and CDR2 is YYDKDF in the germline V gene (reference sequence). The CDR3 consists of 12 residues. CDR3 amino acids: CATSRDRAVRYF. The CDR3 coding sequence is TGTGCCACCAGCAGAGATAGAGCAGTGCGGTATTTT.

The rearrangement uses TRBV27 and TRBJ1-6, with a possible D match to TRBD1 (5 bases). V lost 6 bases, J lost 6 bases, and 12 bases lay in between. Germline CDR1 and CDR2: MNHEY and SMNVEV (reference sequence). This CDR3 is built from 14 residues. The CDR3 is CASRRGVSNSPLHF. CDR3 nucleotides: TGTGCCAGCAGACGGGGGGTGAGTAATTCACCCCTCCACTTT.

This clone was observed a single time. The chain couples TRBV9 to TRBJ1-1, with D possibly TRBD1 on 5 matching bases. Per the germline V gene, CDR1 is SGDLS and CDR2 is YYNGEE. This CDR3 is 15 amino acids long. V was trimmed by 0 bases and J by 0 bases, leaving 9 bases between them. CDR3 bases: TGTGCCAGCAGCGTAGGAGACAGCTTGAACACTGAAGCTTTCTTT. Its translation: CASSVGDSLNTEAFF.

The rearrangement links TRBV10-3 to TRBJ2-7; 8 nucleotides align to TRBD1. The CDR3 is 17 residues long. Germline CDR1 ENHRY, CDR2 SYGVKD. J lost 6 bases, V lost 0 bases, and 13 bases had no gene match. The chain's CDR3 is CAISESVLPGQASEQYF. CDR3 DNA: TGTGCCATCAGTGAGTCAGTATTACCGGGACAGGCGTCCGAGCAGTACTTC.

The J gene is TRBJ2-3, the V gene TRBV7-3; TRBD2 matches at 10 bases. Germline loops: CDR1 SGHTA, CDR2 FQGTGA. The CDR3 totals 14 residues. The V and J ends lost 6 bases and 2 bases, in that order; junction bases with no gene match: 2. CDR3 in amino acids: CASRSGGDTDTQYF. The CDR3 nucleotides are TGTGCCAGCAGAAGCGGGGGGGACACAGATACGCAGTATTTT.

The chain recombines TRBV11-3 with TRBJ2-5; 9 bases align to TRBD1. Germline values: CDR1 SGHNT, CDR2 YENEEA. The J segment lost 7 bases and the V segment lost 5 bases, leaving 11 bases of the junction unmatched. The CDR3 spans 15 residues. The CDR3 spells CASSLQTGGIGTQYF. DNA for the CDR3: TGTGCCAGCAGCCTCCAGACAGGGGGGATAGGGACCCAGTACTTC.

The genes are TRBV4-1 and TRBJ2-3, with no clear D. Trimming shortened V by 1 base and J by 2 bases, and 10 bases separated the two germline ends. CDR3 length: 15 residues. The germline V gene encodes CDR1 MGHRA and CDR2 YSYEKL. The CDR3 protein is CASSQVLMFTDTQYF. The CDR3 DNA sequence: TGCGCCAGCAGCCAAGTATTGATGTTCACAGATACGCAGTATTTT.

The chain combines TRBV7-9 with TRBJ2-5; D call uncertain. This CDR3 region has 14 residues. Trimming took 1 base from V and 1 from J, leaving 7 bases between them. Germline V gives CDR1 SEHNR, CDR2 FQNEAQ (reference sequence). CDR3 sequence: CASSLGQAQETQYF. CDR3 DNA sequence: TGTGCCAGCAGCTTAGGGCAGGCCCAAGAGACCCAGTACTTC.

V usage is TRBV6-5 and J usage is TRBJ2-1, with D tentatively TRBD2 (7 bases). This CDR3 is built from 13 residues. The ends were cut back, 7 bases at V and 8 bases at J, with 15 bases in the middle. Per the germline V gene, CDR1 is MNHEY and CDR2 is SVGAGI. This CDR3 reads CASNKGGGDEQFF. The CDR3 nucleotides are TGTGCCAGCAATAAGGGGGGGGGCGATGAGCAGTTCTTC.

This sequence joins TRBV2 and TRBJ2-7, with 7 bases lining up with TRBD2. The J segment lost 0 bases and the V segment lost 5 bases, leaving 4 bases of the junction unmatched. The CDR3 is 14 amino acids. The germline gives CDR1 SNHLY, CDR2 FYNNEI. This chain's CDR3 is CASSREESSYEQYF. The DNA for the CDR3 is TGTGCCAGCAGTCGGGAGGAGAGCTCCTACGAGCAGTACTTC.